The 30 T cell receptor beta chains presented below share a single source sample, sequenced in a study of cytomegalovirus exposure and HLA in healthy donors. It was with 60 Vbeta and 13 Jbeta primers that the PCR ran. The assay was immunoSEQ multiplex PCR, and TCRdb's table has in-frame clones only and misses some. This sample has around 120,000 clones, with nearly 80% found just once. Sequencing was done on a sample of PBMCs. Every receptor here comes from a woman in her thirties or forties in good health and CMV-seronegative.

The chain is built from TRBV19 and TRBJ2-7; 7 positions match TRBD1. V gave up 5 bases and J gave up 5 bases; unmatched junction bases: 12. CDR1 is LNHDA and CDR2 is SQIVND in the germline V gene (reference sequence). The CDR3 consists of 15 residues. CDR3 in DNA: TGTGCCAGTAGTCTGAAGGGGGCCCCGTTGGACGAGCAGTACTTC. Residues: CASSLKGAPLDEQYF.

The CDR3 loop reads CASRPVGRGNEQFF. CDR3 DNA sequence: TGTGCCAGCAGGCCCGTGGGGAGGGGCAATGAGCAGTTCTTC. This chain uses TRBV27 with TRBJ2-1, with 7 bases fitting TRBD2. V dropped 6 bases and J dropped 6; count of bases not matched to a gene: 8. In germline, CDR1 is MNHEY, CDR2 SMNVEV (reference sequence). This CDR3 is built from 14 residues.

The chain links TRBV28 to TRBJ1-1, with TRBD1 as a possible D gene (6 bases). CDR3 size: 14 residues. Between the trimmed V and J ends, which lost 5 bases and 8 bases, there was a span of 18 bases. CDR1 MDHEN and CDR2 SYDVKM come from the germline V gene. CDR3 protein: CASSQIGRRGEAFF. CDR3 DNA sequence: TGTGCCAGCAGTCAAATCGGGAGGAGGGGGGAAGCTTTCTTT.

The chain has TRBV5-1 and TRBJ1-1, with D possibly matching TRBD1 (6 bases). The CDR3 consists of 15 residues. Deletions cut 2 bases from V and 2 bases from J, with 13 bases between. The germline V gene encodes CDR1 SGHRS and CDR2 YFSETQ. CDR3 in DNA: TGCGCCAGCAGCTTTTATGCAGGGGTCAACACTGAAGCTTTCTTT. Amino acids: CASSFYAGVNTEAFF.

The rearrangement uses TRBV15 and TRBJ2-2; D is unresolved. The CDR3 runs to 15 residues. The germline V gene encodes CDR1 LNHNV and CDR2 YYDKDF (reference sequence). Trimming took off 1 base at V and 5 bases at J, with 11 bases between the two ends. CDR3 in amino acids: CATSRVAAITGELFF. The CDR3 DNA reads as TGTGCCACCAGCAGAGTGGCAGCGATTACCGGGGAGCTGTTTTTT.

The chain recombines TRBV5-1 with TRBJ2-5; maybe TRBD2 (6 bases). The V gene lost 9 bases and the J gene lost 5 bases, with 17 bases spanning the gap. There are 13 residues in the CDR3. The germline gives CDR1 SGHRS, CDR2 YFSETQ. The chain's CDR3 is CATQTGVGETQYF. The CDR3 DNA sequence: TGCGCCACCCAGACGGGAGTGGGGGAGACCCAGTACTTC.

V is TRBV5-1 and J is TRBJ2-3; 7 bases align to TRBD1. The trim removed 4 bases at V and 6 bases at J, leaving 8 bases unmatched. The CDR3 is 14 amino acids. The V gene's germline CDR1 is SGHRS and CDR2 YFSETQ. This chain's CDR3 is CASSKTGSTDTQYF. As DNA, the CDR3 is TGCGCCAGCAGCAAGACAGGGTCCACCGATACGCAGTATTTT. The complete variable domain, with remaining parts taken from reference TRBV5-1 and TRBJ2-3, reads KAGVTQTPRYLIKTRGQQVTLSCSPISGHRSVSWYQQTPGQGLQFLFEYFSETQRNKGNFPGRFSGRQFSNSRSEMNVSTLELGDSALYLCASSKTGSTDTQYFGPGTRLTVL.

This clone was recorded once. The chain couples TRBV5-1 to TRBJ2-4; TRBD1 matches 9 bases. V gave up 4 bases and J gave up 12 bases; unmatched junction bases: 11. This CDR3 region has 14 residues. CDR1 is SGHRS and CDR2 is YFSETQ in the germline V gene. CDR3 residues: CASSRGRTGDSQYF. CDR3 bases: TGCGCCAGCAGCAGGGGAAGGACAGGGGACAGTCAGTACTTC.

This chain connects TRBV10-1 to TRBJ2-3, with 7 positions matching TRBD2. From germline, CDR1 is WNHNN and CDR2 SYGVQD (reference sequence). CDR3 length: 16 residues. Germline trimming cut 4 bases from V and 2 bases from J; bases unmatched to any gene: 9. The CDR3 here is CASSVYQRDNTDTQYF. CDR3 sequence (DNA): TGCGCCAGCAGTGTATACCAGCGGGATAACACAGATACGCAGTATTTT.

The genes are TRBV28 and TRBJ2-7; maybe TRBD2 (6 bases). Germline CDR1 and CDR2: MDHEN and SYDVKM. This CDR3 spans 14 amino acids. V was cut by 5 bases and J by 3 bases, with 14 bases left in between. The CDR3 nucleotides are TGTGCCAGCAGTCCACCGGTGGGGGGCTACGAGCAGTACTTC. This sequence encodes CASSPPVGGYEQYF.

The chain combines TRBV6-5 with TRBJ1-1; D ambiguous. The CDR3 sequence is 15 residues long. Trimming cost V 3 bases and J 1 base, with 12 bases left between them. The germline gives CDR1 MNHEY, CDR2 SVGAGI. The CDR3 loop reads CASSYSQAGNTEAFF. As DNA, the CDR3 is TGTGCCAGCAGTTATTCCCAGGCCGGGAACACTGAAGCTTTCTTT.

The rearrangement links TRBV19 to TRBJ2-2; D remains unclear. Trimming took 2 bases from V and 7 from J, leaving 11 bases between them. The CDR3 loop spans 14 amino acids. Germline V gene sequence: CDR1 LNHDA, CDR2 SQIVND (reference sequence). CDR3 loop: CASSISVADGELFF. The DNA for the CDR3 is TGTGCCAGTAGTATATCGGTCGCGGACGGGGAGCTGTTTTTT.

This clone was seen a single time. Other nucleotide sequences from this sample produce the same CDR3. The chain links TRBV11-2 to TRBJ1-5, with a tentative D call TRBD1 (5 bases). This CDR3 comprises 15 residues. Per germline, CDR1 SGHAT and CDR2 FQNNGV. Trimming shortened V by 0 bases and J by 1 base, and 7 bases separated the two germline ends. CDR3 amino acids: CASSLDPGSNQPQHF. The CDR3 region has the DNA TGTGCCAGCAGCTTAGATCCAGGGAGCAATCAGCCCCAGCATTTT.

The CDR3 sequence: CACSVQETQYF. The CDR3, as DNA: TGTGCCTGTTCCGTACAAGAGACCCAGTACTTC. The chain is built from TRBV7-2 and TRBJ2-5; D is unclear. The ends were cut back, 11 bases at V and 2 bases at J, with 9 bases in the middle. The germline gives CDR1 SGHTA, CDR2 FQGNSA. The CDR3 totals 11 residues. Filled out from reference TRBV7-2 and TRBJ2-5, the complete variable domain reads GAGVSQSPSNKVTEKGKDVELRCDPISGHTALYWYRQSLGQGLEFLIYFQGNSAPDKSGLPSDRFSAERTGGSVSTLTIQRTQQEDSAVYLCACSVQETQYFGPGTRLLVL.

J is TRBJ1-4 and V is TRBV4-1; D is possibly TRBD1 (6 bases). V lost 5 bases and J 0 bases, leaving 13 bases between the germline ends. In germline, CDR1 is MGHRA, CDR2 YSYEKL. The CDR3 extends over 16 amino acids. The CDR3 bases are TGCGCCAGCAGCGAAGTGGGGACAACAACTAATGAAAAACTGTTTTTT. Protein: CASSEVGTTTNEKLFF.

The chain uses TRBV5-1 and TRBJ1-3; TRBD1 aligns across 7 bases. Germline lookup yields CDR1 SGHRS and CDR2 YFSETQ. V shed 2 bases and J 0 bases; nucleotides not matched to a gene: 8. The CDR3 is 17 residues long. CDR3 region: CASSFRQGDFSGNTIYF. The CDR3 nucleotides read TGCGCCAGCAGCTTTCGGCAGGGGGATTTCTCTGGAAACACCATATATTTT.

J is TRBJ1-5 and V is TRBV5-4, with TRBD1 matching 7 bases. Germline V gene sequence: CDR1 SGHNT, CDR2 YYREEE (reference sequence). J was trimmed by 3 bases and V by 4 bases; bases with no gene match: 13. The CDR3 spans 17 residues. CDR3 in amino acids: CASSHRHEGQNNQPQHF. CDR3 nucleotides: TGTGCCAGCAGCCATCGACATGAGGGACAGAACAATCAGCCCCAGCATTTT.

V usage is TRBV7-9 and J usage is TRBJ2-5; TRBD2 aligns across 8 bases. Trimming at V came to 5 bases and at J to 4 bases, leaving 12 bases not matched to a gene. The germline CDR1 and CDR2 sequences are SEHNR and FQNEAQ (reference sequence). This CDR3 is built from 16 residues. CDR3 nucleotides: TGTGCCAGCAGCCCAAAAGCGGGGGAGCTTCGAGAGACCCAGTACTTC. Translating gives CASSPKAGELRETQYF.

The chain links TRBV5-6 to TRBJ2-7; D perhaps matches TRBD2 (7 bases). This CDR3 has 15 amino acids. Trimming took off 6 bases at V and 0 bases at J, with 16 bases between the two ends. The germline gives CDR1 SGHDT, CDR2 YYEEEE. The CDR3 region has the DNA TGTGCCAGCACCGGGGGGACACAGAGCTCCTACGAGCAGTACTTC. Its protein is CASTGGTQSSYEQYF.

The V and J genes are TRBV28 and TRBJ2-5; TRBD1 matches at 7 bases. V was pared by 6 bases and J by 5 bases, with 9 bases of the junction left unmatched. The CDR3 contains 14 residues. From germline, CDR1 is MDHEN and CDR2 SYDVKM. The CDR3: CASSTTTGTETQYF. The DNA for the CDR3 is TGTGCCAGCAGCACGACGACAGGGACGGAGACCCAGTACTTC.

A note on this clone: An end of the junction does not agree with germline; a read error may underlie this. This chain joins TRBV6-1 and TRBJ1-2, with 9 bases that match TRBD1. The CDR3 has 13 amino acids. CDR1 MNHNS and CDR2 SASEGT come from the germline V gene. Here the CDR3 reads CASSEGDRELVRF. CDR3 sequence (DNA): TGTGCCAGCAGTGAAGGGGACAGGGAACTCGTCAGGTTC.

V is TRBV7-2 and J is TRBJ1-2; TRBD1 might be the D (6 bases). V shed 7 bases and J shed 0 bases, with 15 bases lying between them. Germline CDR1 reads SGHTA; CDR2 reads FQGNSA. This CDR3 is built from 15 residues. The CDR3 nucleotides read TGTGCCAGCAACCTTCAGGGGAATTCTAACTATGGCTACACCTTC. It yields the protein CASNLQGNSNYGYTF.

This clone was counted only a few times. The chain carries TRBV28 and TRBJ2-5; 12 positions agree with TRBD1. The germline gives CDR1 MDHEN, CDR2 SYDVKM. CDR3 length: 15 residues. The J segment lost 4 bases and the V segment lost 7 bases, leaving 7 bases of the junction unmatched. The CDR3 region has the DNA TGTGCCAGCACCGTGGGACAGGGGGCTTCAGAGACCCAGTACTTC. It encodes CASTVGQGASETQYF. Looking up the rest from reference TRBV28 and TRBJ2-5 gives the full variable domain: DVKVTQSSRYLVKRTGEKVFLECVQDMDHENMFWYRQDPGLGLRLIYFSYDVKMKEKGDIPEGYSVSREKKERFSLILESASTNQTSMYLCASTVGQGASETQYFGPGTRLLVL.

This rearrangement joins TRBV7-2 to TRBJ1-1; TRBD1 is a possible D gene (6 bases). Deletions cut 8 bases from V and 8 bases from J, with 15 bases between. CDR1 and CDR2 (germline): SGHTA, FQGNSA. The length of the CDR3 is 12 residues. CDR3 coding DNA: TGTGCCAGCGACCTGGGGGCCTCAGAAGCTTTCTTT. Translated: CASDLGASEAFF.

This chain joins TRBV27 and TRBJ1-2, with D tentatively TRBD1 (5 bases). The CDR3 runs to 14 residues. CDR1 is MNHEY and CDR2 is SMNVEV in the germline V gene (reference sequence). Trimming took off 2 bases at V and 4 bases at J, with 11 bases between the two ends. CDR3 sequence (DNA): TGTGCCAGCAGTTTAGCTGGGAGGGGCTATGGCTACACCTTC. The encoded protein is CASSLAGRGYGYTF.

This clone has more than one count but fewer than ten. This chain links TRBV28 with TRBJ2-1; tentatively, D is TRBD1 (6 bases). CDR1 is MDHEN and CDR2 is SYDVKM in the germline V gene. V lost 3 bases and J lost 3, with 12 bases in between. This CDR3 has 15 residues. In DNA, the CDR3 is TGTGCCAGCAGTTTCGCCAGGGGACACTACAATGAGCAGTTCTTC. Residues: CASSFARGHYNEQFF.

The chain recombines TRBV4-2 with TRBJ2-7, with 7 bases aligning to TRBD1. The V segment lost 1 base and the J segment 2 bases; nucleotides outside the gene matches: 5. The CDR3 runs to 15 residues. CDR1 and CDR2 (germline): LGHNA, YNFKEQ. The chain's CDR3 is CASSQGQGDTYEQYF. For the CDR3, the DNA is TGTGCCAGCAGCCAAGGGCAGGGGGACACCTACGAGCAGTACTTC.

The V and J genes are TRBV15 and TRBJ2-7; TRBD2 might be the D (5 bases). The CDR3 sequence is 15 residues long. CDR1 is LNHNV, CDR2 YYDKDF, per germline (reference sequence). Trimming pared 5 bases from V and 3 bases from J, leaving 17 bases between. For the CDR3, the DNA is TGTGCCACCAGCGGTTTCAGTGAGGGTAACTACGAGCAGTACTTC. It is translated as CATSGFSEGNYEQYF.

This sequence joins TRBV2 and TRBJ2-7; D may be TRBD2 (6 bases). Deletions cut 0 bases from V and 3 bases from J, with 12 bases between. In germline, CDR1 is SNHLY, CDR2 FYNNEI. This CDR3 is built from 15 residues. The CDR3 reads CASSEAREPHYEQYF. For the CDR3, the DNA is TGTGCCAGCAGTGAAGCGCGGGAACCCCACTACGAGCAGTACTTC.

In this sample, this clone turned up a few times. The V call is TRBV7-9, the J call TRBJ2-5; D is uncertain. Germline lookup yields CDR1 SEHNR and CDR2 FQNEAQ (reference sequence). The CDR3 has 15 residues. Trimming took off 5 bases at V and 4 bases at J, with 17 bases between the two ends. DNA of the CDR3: TGTGCCAGCAGCCCCGGTCGCCAACCGGGAGAGACCCAGTACTTC. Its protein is CASSPGRQPGETQYF.